This paragraph reports one TCR beta chain. This record comes from a study of T cell changes during pregnancy in multiple sclerosis. Sequencing was performed with immunoSEQ multiplex PCR; in TCRdb, only in-frame clones are kept and a portion is missing. This table has around 39,000 clones, 85% to 95% appearing once. Germline V gene sequence: CDR1 GTSNPN, CDR2 SVGIG (reference sequence). The CDR3 sequence is 13 residues long. The V and J ends lost 3 bases and 3 bases respectively, with 11 bases between them. V and J are TRBV30 and TRBJ1-2; weak D call: TRBD1 (6 bases). The specimen sequenced was PBMCs (not recorded whether the cells were cultured). The receptor's source is a female donor with multiple sclerosis, enrolled in a pregnancy study. The CDR3 sequence: CAWSRDTHYGYTF. The CDR3 DNA reads as TGTGCCTGGAGCCGGGACACCCACTATGGCTACACCTTC.